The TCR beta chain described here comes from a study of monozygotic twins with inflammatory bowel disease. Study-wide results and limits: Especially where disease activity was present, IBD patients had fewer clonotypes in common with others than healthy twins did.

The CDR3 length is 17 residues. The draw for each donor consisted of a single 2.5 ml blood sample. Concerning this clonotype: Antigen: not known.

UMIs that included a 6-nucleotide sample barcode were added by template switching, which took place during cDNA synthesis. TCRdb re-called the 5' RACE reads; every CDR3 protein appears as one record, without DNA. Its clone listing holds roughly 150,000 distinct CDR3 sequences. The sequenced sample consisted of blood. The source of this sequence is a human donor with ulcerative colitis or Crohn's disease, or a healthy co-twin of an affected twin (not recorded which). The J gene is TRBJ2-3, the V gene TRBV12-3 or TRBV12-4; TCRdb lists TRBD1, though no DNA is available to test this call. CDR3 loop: CASKDPFGTESTDTQYF.